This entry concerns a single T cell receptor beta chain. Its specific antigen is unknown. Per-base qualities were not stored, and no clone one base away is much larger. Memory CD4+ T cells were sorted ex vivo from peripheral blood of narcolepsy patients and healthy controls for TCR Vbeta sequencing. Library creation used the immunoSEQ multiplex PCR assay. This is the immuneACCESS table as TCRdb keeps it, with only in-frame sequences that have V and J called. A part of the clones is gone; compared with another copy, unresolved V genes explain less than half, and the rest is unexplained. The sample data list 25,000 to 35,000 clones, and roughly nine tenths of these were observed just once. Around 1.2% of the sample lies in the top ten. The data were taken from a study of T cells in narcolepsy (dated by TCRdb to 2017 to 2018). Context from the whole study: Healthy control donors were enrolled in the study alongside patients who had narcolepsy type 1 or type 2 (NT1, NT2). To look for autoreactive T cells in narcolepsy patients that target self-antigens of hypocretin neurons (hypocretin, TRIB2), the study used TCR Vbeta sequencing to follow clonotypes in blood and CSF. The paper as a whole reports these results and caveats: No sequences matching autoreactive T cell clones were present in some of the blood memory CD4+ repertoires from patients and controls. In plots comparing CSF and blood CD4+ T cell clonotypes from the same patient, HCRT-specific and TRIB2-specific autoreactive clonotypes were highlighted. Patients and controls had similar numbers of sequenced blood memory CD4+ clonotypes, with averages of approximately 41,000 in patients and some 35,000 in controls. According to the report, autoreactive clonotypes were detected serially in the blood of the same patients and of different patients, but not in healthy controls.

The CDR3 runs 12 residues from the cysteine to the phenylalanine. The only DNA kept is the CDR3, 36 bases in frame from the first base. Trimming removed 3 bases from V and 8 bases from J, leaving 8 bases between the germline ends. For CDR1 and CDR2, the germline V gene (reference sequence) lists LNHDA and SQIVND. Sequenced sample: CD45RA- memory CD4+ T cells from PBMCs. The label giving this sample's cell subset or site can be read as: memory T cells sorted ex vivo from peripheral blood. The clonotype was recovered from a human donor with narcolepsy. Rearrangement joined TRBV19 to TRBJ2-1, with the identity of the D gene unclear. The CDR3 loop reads CASSMLRHEQFF. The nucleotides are TGTGCCAGTAGTATGCTTCGCCATGAGCAGTTCTTC.